These 24 T cell receptor beta chains came from one sample sequenced in a study of early T cells in non-severe SARS-CoV-2 infection. One entry per CDR3 protein, called by TCRdb with MiXCR from the 5' RACE reads. The table lists over 70,000 distinct CDR3 sequences, 13% to 15% of them singletons. Sequenced sample: whole blood. These receptors all stem from an adult who was a healthcare worker with PCR-confirmed SARS-CoV-2 infection or an uninfected control (not recorded which).

The J gene is TRBJ2-2, the V gene TRBV11-3; D is unresolved. Germline CDR1 reads SGHNT; CDR2 reads YENEEA. This CDR3 is built from 15 residues. Between the trimmed V and J ends, which lost 5 bases and 1 base, there was a span of 11 bases. CDR3 residues: CASSKSLGNTGELFF. In nucleotides, the CDR3 is TGTGCCAGCAGCAAGAGTCTGGGGAACACCGGGGAGCTGTTTTTT.

The chain joins TRBV15 to TRBJ2-2; TRBD2 matches at 8 bases. The V gene's germline CDR1 is LNHNV and CDR2 YYDKDF (reference sequence). V was clipped by 7 bases and J by 5 bases; unmatched bases: 9. The CDR3 totals 15 residues. The CDR3 DNA sequence: TGTGCCACCACTAGAGCGGGAGTTTCTACCGGGGAGCTGTTTTTT. This sequence encodes CATTRAGVSTGELFF.

The genes are TRBV7-9 and TRBJ1-1; 7 bases are a match to TRBD1. Trimming took 6 bases from V and 1 from J; bases not matched to a gene: 8. CDR3 length: 15 residues. Germline V gene sequence: CDR1 SEHNR, CDR2 FQNEAQ (reference sequence). The CDR3 DNA sequence: TGTGCCAGCAGACCAGGGGGAGGGCCGAACACTGAAGCTTTCTTT. It codes for CASRPGGGPNTEAFF.

This clonotype was counted many times. The V gene is TRBV6-6, the J gene TRBJ2-3; tentatively, D is TRBD1 (5 bases). V lost 9 bases and J lost 5, with 12 bases in between. The CDR3 has 12 residues. Germline lookup yields CDR1 MNHNY and CDR2 SVGAGI (reference sequence). CDR3: CASRLREDTQYF. DNA of the CDR3: TGTGCCAGTCGCCTCAGGGAAGATACGCAGTATTTT.

This clonotype was seen a handful of times. The V gene is TRBV20-1, the J gene TRBJ1-2; 8 bases align to TRBD1. CDR3 length equals 14 residues. V dropped 6 bases and J dropped 1; count of bases not matched to a gene: 7. Germline assignment: CDR1 DFQATT and CDR2 SNEGSKA (reference sequence). CDR3 amino acids: CSAVGGQGNYGYTF. CDR3 nucleotide sequence: TGCAGTGCCGTAGGAGGACAGGGTAACTATGGCTACACCTTC.

This clonotype has more than one count but fewer than ten. This chain joins TRBV19 and TRBJ2-7; TRBD1 matches at 10 bases. With 4 bases clipped from V and 3 bases from J, the junction kept 3 bases outside the gene matches. Germline V gene lookup returns CDR1 LNHDA and CDR2 SQIVND (reference sequence). The CDR3 totals 14 residues. The CDR3 loop reads CASSTWTGGYEQYF. CDR3 nucleotide sequence: TGTGCCAGTAGTACCTGGACAGGGGGCTACGAGCAGTACTTC.

The J gene is TRBJ2-3, the V gene TRBV5-8; TRBD2 matches at 12 bases. Per germline, CDR1 SGHTS and CDR2 YDEGEE. Trimming at V came to 0 bases and at J to 6 bases, leaving 8 bases not matched to a gene. The CDR3 spans 17 residues. DNA of the CDR3: TGTGCCAGCAGCTTGGCCTGGGCTAGCGGGAGGGCGGATACGCAGTATTTT. Translating gives CASSLAWASGRADTQYF.

This clonotype was recorded a few times. The chain combines TRBV11-2 with TRBJ2-5; TRBD2 might be the D (6 bases). Trimming took 1 base from V and 7 from J, leaving 13 bases between them. The germline gives CDR1 SGHAT, CDR2 FQNNGV. This CDR3 is 14 amino acids long. The CDR3 DNA sequence: TGTGCCAGCAGCTTAGGCGGAGGGGTCGGGACCCAGTACTTC. Translating it yields CASSLGGGVGTQYF.

The rearrangement links TRBV29-1 to TRBJ2-2, with D unresolved. V lost 5 bases, J lost 6 bases, and 10 bases lay in between. The germline V gene encodes CDR1 SQVTM and CDR2 ANQGSEA. The CDR3 sequence is 12 residues long. DNA for the CDR3: TGCAGCGTTCACGGTAGTTCCGGGGAGCTGTTTTTT. Translation: CSVHGSSGELFF.

This clonotype was observed a few times. The chain couples TRBV4-1 to TRBJ1-5; TRBD1 might be the D (5 bases). Germline loops: CDR1 MGHRA, CDR2 YSYEKL. The V end was cut by 0 bases, the J end by 4 bases, with 10 bases between. This CDR3 comprises 15 residues. CDR3 in amino acids: CASSQDRGENQPQHF. CDR3 in DNA: TGCGCCAGCAGCCAAGACCGGGGGGAGAATCAGCCCCAGCATTTT.

Only a few counts were recorded for this clonotype. The chain joins TRBV7-6 to TRBJ2-3; TRBD2 is a possible D gene (5 bases). CDR1 SGHVS and CDR2 FNYEAQ come from the germline V gene. The CDR3 covers 15 residues. V was clipped by 3 bases and J by 2 bases, with 12 bases between them. The DNA for the CDR3 is TGTGCCAGCAGCTTCGGGCTAGCTTTCACAGATACGCAGTATTTT. Protein product: CASSFGLAFTDTQYF.

Here the CDR3 DNA reads TGCAGTGCAACCTCTAGCGGGAGTCGGTACGAGCAGTACTTC. It is translated as CSATSSGSRYEQYF. The chain carries TRBV20-1 and TRBJ2-7, with TRBD2 matching 10 bases. Trimming at V came to 6 bases and at J to 4 bases, leaving 9 bases not matched to a gene. Per germline, CDR1 DFQATT and CDR2 SNEGSKA (reference sequence). The CDR3 covers 14 residues.

This clonotype was seen a few times. V gene TRBV7-9 combines with J gene TRBJ1-2; 8 bases are shared with TRBD1. The CDR3 contains 15 residues. In germline, CDR1 is SEHNR, CDR2 FQNEAQ (reference sequence). The ends lost 5 bases at V and 0 bases at J; junction bases unmatched: 5. CDR3 sequence: CASSLGQGPNYGYTF. In DNA, the CDR3 is TGTGCCAGCAGCCTAGGACAGGGTCCTAACTATGGCTACACCTTC.

This clonotype was observed a few times. Mismatch with germline at one junction end may stem from a read error. The chain uses TRBV28 and TRBJ2-7, with 14 bases lining up with TRBD2. Germline-derived CDR1 and CDR2 are MDHEN and SYDVKM. The CDR3 has 12 amino acids. DNA of the CDR3: TGTGCCAGCGGGACTAGCGGGAGAAATCCGGACTTC. Its protein product is CASGTSGRNPDF.

This clonotype appeared a few times. DNA of the CDR3: TGTGCCAGCAGCACCCCACAGGGTTTAGGCTATGGCTACACCTTC. The encoded protein is CASSTPQGLGYGYTF. The gene calls are TRBV12-3 or TRBV12-4 and TRBJ1-2; D is possibly TRBD1 (6 bases). The length of the CDR3 is 15 residues. Trimming cost V 6 bases and J 4 bases, with 18 bases left between them.

This clonotype came up a few times. This chain connects TRBV5-6 to TRBJ2-1; TRBD2 aligns across 14 bases. The germline CDR1 and CDR2 sequences are SGHDT and YYEEEE. The CDR3 has 19 residues. V was clipped by 4 bases and J by 4 bases; unmatched bases: 13. CDR3 in amino acids: CASSPAAWTSGRTYNEQFF. The CDR3 nucleotides read TGTGCCAGCAGCCCAGCAGCTTGGACTAGCGGGAGGACGTACAATGAGCAGTTCTTC. Complete variable domain (other parts from reference TRBV5-6 and TRBJ2-1): DAGVTQSPTHLIKTRGQQVTLRCSPKSGHDTVSWYQQALGQGPQFIFQYYEEEERQRGNFPDRFSGHQFPNYSSELNVNALLLGDSALYLCASSPAAWTSGRTYNEQFFGPGTRLTVL.

This clonotype came up a few times. This rearrangement joins TRBV5-4 to TRBJ2-5; 11 bases fit TRBD2. This CDR3 region has 18 residues. The germline V gene encodes CDR1 SGHNT and CDR2 YYREEE (reference sequence). V lost 2 bases and J lost 8; bases outside the gene matches: 17. CDR3 residues: CASSFRLAGGRRSGTQYF. CDR3 bases: TGTGCCAGCAGCTTCCGTCTAGCGGGAGGACGGAGATCGGGAACCCAGTACTTC.

This clonotype occurred a few times. V gene TRBV5-1 combines with J gene TRBJ2-1; 8 positions match TRBD1. V shed 1 base, J shed 2 bases, and the junction held 8 bases outside the gene matches. The CDR3 has 17 residues. Germline CDR1 SGHRS, CDR2 YFSETQ. The chain's CDR3 is CASSLKGARGPYNEQFF. CDR3 nucleotide sequence: TGCGCCAGCAGCTTGAAGGGCGCCAGGGGGCCCTACAATGAGCAGTTCTTC.

This clonotype was seen a few times. The V gene is TRBV7-9, the J gene TRBJ2-3; 9 positions match TRBD1. From germline, CDR1 is SEHNR and CDR2 FQNEAQ (reference sequence). This CDR3 has 14 residues. V gave up 5 bases and J gave up 4 bases; unmatched junction bases: 4. The DNA of the CDR3 is TGTGCCAGCAGCCCACGACAGGGGGCAGATACGCAGTATTTT. Amino acids: CASSPRQGADTQYF.

The genes are TRBV29-1 and TRBJ2-7; 13 bases are shared with TRBD2. V shed 6 bases and J 2 bases; nucleotides not matched to a gene: 25. Germline CDR1 SQVTM, CDR2 ANQGSEA. The CDR3 has 21 amino acids. This CDR3 is CSVRGLAGMDLTPQGAYEQYF. CDR3 nucleotide sequence: TGCAGCGTAAGGGGACTAGCGGGGATGGACCTTACGCCACAAGGGGCCTACGAGCAGTACTTC.

This clonotype was seen at least ten times. This chain connects TRBV28 to TRBJ2-7; no clear D. CDR3 size: 15 residues. V lost 1 base and J 5 bases, leaving 15 bases between the germline ends. Per the germline V gene, CDR1 is MDHEN and CDR2 is SYDVKM. The CDR3 DNA reads as TGTGCCAGCAGTTTATCGGGCAGCCCTCGGAACGAGCAGTACTTC. Translated, it gives CASSLSGSPRNEQYF.

This clonotype is termed medium-sized. The rearrangement uses TRBV27 and TRBJ2-1; D remains unclear. Germline V CDR1 and CDR2: MNHEY, SMNVEV (reference sequence). This CDR3 is 15 amino acids long. V gave up 0 bases and J gave up 4 bases, with 10 bases separating them. The CDR3 sequence is CASSLSAIPYNEQFF. The CDR3 bases are TGTGCCAGCAGTTTATCCGCCATCCCGTACAATGAGCAGTTCTTC.

The genes are TRBV7-9 and TRBJ1-2; maybe TRBD1 (6 bases). The CDR3 covers 16 residues. The germline V gene has CDR1 SEHNR and CDR2 FQNEAQ (reference sequence). V was cut by 5 bases and J by 8 bases, with 24 bases left in between. Here the CDR3 DNA reads TGTGCCAGCAGCCCCCGCGGTGGCAGGGGATTTGACGGCTACACCTTC. This encodes CASSPRGGRGFDGYTF.

This clonotype appeared a few times. The chain employs TRBV20-1 and TRBJ2-4; 12 nucleotides line up with TRBD2. The CDR3 contains 16 residues. The V gene's germline CDR1 is DFQATT and CDR2 SNEGSKA (reference sequence). The junction had 10 bases not matched to a gene; V was cut back by 3 bases and J by 7 bases. CDR3 loop: CSARETSGSLENIQYF. The DNA of the CDR3 is TGCAGTGCTAGGGAGACTAGCGGGAGCTTGGAGAACATTCAGTACTTC.